The 7 T cell receptor beta chains in this list originate from one sample, sequenced in a study of blood T cell repertoires in COVID-19. Generated by immunoSEQ multiplex PCR, the TCRdb table keeps only in-frame clones and is missing some. The sample holds about 40,000 clones; about 88% are singletons and the top ten take approximately 20%. The sequencing sample was made of peripheral blood. These TCRs come from a man between 50 and 59 years old in a cohort sampled during active COVID-19.

This clone was observed a single time. This chain links TRBV6-1 with TRBJ2-5, with 7 bases that match TRBD2. Germline V lookup: CDR1 MNHNS, CDR2 SASEGT. Losses at the gene ends were 1 base for V and 4 bases for J; bases not matched to a gene: 6. This CDR3 has 15 residues. CDR3 in DNA: TGTGCCAGCAGTGAAGGGTCGGGGGGAGGAGAGACCCAGTACTTC. It encodes CASSEGSGGGETQYF.

The rearrangement links TRBV30 to TRBJ2-7, with TRBD2 matching 7 bases. The CDR3 has 13 amino acids. Trimming at V came to 5 bases and at J to 3 bases, leaving 7 bases not matched to a gene. CDR1 is GTSNPN, CDR2 SVGIG, per germline (reference sequence). The CDR3, as DNA: TGTGCCTGGGAAGGGGAGGGAGGCTACGAGCAGTACTTC. Translated: CAWEGEGGYEQYF.

This rearrangement joins TRBV9 to TRBJ2-3, with D possibly TRBD1 on 6 matching bases. V was pared by 3 bases and J by 1 base, with 12 bases between. CDR1 and CDR2 from the germline V gene are SGDLS and YYNGEE. The CDR3 is made up of 15 amino acids. The CDR3 here is CASSAQGRGTDTQYF. The CDR3 bases are TGTGCCAGCAGCGCGCAGGGGCGGGGCACAGATACGCAGTATTTT.

V usage is TRBV7-3 and J usage is TRBJ2-1, with D unclear. The CDR3 has 12 amino acids. With 4 bases removed from V and 7 bases from J, the gap between germline ends came to 8 bases. Germline CDR1 reads SGHTA; CDR2 reads FQGTGA. The DNA of the CDR3 is TGTGCCAGCAGCTCCCCCGGGAATGAGCAGTTCTTC. This sequence encodes CASSSPGNEQFF.

This sequence joins TRBV5-8 and TRBJ2-1; D remains ambiguous. Trimming took off 8 bases at V and 0 bases at J, with 24 bases between the two ends. This CDR3 is built from 18 residues. Germline V gene sequence: CDR1 SGHTS, CDR2 YDEGEE. This chain's CDR3 is CARTPTPRASSSYNEQFF. CDR3 nucleotides: TGTGCCAGAACCCCAACCCCGCGCGCCTCGAGCTCCTACAATGAGCAGTTCTTC.

A few counts support this clone. This chain uses TRBV6-5 with TRBJ1-5; weak D call: TRBD1 (5 bases). This CDR3 comprises 13 residues. Trimming took 6 bases from V and 1 from J, leaving 7 bases between them. Germline assignment: CDR1 MNHEY and CDR2 SVGAGI. CDR3 bases: TGTGCCAGCAGAAAGGGGAGCAATCAGCCCCAGCATTTT. It is translated as CASRKGSNQPQHF.

This rearrangement joins TRBV29-1 to TRBJ1-6, with 7 bases fitting TRBD1. Germline assignment: CDR1 SQVTM and CDR2 ANQGSEA. CDR3 length equals 13 residues. Germline trimming cut 6 bases from V and 9 bases from J; bases unmatched to any gene: 8. CDR3 in amino acids: CSVQDREGSPLHF. The CDR3 nucleotides are TGCAGCGTACAAGACAGGGAAGGTTCACCCCTCCACTTT.